The entry below gives a single T cell receptor beta chain sequence along with its context. This entry belongs to a study of control samples from healthy donors and cancer patients. CDR3 length: 15 amino acids. The germline gives CDR1 LNHDA, CDR2 SQIVND (reference sequence). V was clipped by 6 bases and J by 0 bases, with 12 bases between them. Assay used: immunoSEQ multiplex PCR; TCRdb lists only in-frame clones, some missing. The table shows roughly 120,000 clones, with over 90% occurring only once. The sequenced material came from blood. This chain links TRBV19 with TRBJ1-5; D not certain. The receptor's source is a man aged 30 to 45 in good health. The CDR3 region has the DNA TGTGCCAGTAGCGATCCCGCTGTTAGCAATCAGCCCCAGCATTTT. Amino acid sequence: CASSDPAVSNQPQHF.